The clone carrying this TCR beta chain was seen more than once but under ten times. The data stem from a study of identifying expanded T cells in peripheral blood. During the collection period, no donor immune events like infections were recorded. Clones were sequenced by immunoSEQ multiplex PCR, and TCRdb holds only the in-frame ones, with some missing. In the table there are around 120,000 clones, 85% to 90% of which are singletons. The germline V gene has CDR1 MNHEY and CDR2 SVGAGI. The CDR3 sequence is 14 residues long. V gave up 5 bases and J gave up 4 bases, with 14 bases separating them. Source material: blood. The rearrangement links TRBV6-5 to TRBJ1-2; D may be TRBD1 (6 bases). This receptor was identified in a person aged 18 to 75 in good health. The CDR3 is CASSVQGGSYGYTF. The CDR3 region has the DNA TGTGCCAGCAGTGTACAGGGAGGGAGCTATGGCTACACCTTC.